This TCR beta chain appears in the sequencing data of a study of control samples from healthy donors and cancer patients. Using immunoSEQ multiplex PCR, the repertoire was profiled, and TCRdb retains in-frame clones only, with some absent. The sample shows around 28,000 clones, around nine tenths of them seen only once. The CDR3 has 14 amino acids. V lost 6 bases, J lost 5 bases, and 7 bases stayed unmatched. In germline, CDR1 is MNHEY, CDR2 SMNVEV (reference sequence). The sample comprised PBMCs. The chain employs TRBV27 and TRBJ1-5; 7 nucleotides align to TRBD1. The sequence came from a middle-aged woman with lung cancer. The DNA of the CDR3 is TGTGCCAGCAGCCCGTGGCAGGGGGATCAGCCCCAGCATTTT. Residues: CASSPWQGDQPQHF.